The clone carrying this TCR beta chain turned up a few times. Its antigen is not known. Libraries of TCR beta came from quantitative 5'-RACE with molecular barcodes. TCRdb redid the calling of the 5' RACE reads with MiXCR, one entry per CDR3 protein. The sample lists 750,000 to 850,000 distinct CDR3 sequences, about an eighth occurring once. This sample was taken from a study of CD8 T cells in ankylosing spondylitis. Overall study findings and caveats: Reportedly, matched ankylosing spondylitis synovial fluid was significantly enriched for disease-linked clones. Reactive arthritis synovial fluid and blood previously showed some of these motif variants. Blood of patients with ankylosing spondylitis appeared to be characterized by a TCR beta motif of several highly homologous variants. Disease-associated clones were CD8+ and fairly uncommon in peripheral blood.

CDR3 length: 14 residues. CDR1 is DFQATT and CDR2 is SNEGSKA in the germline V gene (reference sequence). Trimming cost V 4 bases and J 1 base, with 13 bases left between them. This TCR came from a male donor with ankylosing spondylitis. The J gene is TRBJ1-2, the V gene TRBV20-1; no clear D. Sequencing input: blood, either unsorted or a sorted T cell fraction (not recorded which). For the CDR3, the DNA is TGCAGTGCTATGGTTTATAAAAATAACTATGGCTACACCTTC. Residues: CSAMVYKNNYGYTF.